This T cell receptor (beta chain) is drawn from a study of PD-1 blockade in mismatch repair-deficient tumors. Overall study context: Patients had about a dozen mismatch repair-deficient cancer types and were previously treated and progressing. Study-level findings and limits: Tumor-resident clones, often undetectable pretreatment in blood, expanded then contracted after pembrolizumab.

Germline V gene sequence: CDR1 MNHNS, CDR2 SASEGT. V shed 7 bases, J shed 5 bases, and the junction held 9 bases outside the gene matches. There are 15 residues in the CDR3. Produced via immunoSEQ multiplex PCR; TCRdb's table is partial and in-frame only. The sample holds about 38,000 clones; about 76% are singletons and the top ten take roughly 22%. Mismatch repair deficiency was confirmed in all patients, by PCR or immunohistochemistry. Three pembrolizumab responders had their TCRs sequenced. As for this clone: Its cognate antigen is unknown.

The sample was peripheral blood, taken 4 weeks after starting pembrolizumab. V and J are TRBV6-1 and TRBJ2-5, with 11 positions matching TRBD2. The TCR sequence derives from an adult with mismatch repair-deficient cancer. CDR3 coding DNA: TGTGCCAGCACGCTACTAGCGGGAGATCAGGAGACCCAGTACTTC. Its protein product is CASTLLAGDQETQYF.